The 19 T cell receptor beta chains reported below all come from one sample, sequenced in a study of blood T cells in healthy people across ages (dated by TCRdb to about 2015). Library preparation used 5' RACE. The data were produced on an Illumina HiSeq 2500. A second PCR of roughly 6 to 11 cycles was performed with a sample-barcoded 5' primer and a J-beta primer mix. Through fastp at Q25 and MiXCR, TCRdb rebuilt clones from the public reads, retaining in-frame beta chains. A single entry per CDR3 protein holds the most common genes and DNA from its merged rows. The sample table holds 700,000 or so distinct CDR3 sequences, of which about a fifth were seen once. 22% of the sample is in the top ten clones. The specimen sequenced was blood. The receptors originated from a man in his sixties or seventies in good health.

The chain combines TRBV6-1 with TRBJ1-6; 7 positions match TRBD1. Germline CDR1 reads MNHNS; CDR2 reads SASEGT. With 6 bases clipped from V and 9 bases from J, the junction kept 8 bases outside the gene matches. The CDR3 sequence is 14 residues long. In DNA, the CDR3 is TGTGCCAGCAGCCAGGACAGGCTAGGTTCACCCCTCCACTTT. It specifies CASSQDRLGSPLHF.

A word on this clonotype: The junction does not match germline at one end; this may be a read error. V is TRBV3-1 and J is TRBJ1-5; D is unclear. Germline lookup yields CDR1 LGHDT and CDR2 YNNKEL (reference sequence). The CDR3 has 13 residues. The CDR3 nucleotides are TGTGCCAGCAGCAAAGGAGGAAATCAGCCCCGGCATTTT. Translated: CASSKGGNQPRHF.

The V and J genes are TRBV20-1 and TRBJ2-5; 7 bases align to TRBD2. The better agreement between TRBJ2-1 and the DNA end casts doubt on the J call. CDR1 is DFQATT and CDR2 is SNEGSKA in the germline V gene (reference sequence). CDR3 length: 14 residues. CDR3 DNA: TGCAGTGCTAGGCGATCCGGGACTAATAATGAGCAGTTCTTC. Translated: CSARRSGTNNEQFF.

This clonotype came up a few times. This sequence joins TRBV21-1 and TRBJ2-7. TRBV21-1 represents a pseudogene. This CDR3 comprises 11 residues. The CDR3 is CASSILYEQYF. CDR3 in DNA: TGTGCCAGCAGCATACTTTACGAGCAGTACTTC.

The chain uses TRBV13 and TRBJ2-5, with D maybe TRBD1 (6 bases). From germline, CDR1 is PRHDT and CDR2 FYEKMQ (reference sequence). The CDR3 length is 14 residues. With 4 bases removed from V and 6 bases from J, the gap between germline ends came to 15 bases. The CDR3 here is CASSYRDRDKTQYF. CDR3 DNA: TGTGCCAGCAGCTACCGGGACCGGGACAAGACCCAGTACTTC.

V gene TRBV20-1 combines with J gene TRBJ2-1, with D possibly TRBD2 on 5 matching bases. Germline assignment: CDR1 DFQATT and CDR2 SNEGSKA (reference sequence). There are 14 residues in the CDR3. Trimming removed 6 bases at V and 6 bases at J, with 18 bases between. CDR3: CSAALAGPCNEQFF. For the CDR3, the DNA is TGCAGTGCCGCTCTAGCAGGTCCCTGCAATGAGCAGTTCTTC.

This clonotype was seen a handful of times. CDR3 residues: CASSPASGGFNEQFF. The DNA for the CDR3 is TGTGCCAGCAGCCCCGCTAGCGGGGGGTTCAATGAGCAGTTCTTC. The chain joins TRBV7-8 to TRBJ2-1; 11 bases match TRBD2. CDR3 length equals 15 residues. The J segment lost 6 bases and the V segment lost 5 bases, leaving 6 bases of the junction unmatched. Germline V gene lookup returns CDR1 SGHVS and CDR2 FQNEAQ.

The rearrangement links TRBV5-1 to TRBJ2-1; 9 positions match TRBD2. Looked up from germline, CDR1 is SGHRS and CDR2 is YFSETQ. The junction had 5 bases not matched to a gene; V was cut back by 5 bases and J by 5 bases. CDR3 length: 14 amino acids. The CDR3, as DNA: TGCGCCAGCAGGTTAGCGGGAGCCCACAATGAGCAGTTCTTC. It codes for CASRLAGAHNEQFF.

V is TRBV20-1 and J is TRBJ2-3; the match to TRBD1 covers 7 bases. The CDR3 runs 14 residues. V shed 6 bases, J shed 7 bases, and the junction held 13 bases outside the gene matches. Per the germline V gene, CDR1 is DFQATT and CDR2 is SNEGSKA (reference sequence). CDR3 loop: CSAVRQGWENTQYF. Here the CDR3 DNA reads TGCAGTGCGGTACGACAGGGCTGGGAGAATACGCAGTATTTT.

The CDR3 protein is CASSRGTSVIHETQYF. The CDR3 bases are TGTGCCAGCAGCCGAGGGACTAGCGTAATTCACGAGACCCAGTACTTC. V and J are TRBV6-6 and TRBJ2-5; 10 bases are a match to TRBD2. The CDR3 extends over 16 amino acids. Trimming cost V 6 bases and J 5 bases; bases outside gene matches: 12. CDR1 MNHNY and CDR2 SVGAGI come from the germline V gene (reference sequence).

The gene calls are TRBV7-8 and TRBJ2-5; tentative D call: TRBD2 (5 bases). Trimming removed 5 bases from V and 1 base from J, with 17 bases in between. The CDR3 covers 16 residues. The germline gives CDR1 SGHVS, CDR2 FQNEAQ. Here the CDR3 DNA reads TGTGCCAGCAGCCCTAGCAAGGCCTGGGGCCAAGAGACCCAGTACTTC. Encoded protein: CASSPSKAWGQETQYF.

The rearrangement joins TRBV12-3 or TRBV12-4 to TRBJ2-2; D not resolved. This CDR3 spans 14 amino acids. V lost 6 bases and J lost 0, with 8 bases in between. CDR3 loop: CASRTNANTGELFF. For the CDR3, the DNA is TGTGCCAGCAGAACAAATGCGAACACCGGGGAGCTGTTTTTT.

The V call is TRBV12-3 or TRBV12-4, the J call TRBJ2-5; 7 positions agree with TRBD1. This CDR3 contains 14 residues. Trimming at V came to 7 bases and at J to 3 bases, leaving 8 bases not matched to a gene. The chain's CDR3 is CASMRGLGKETQYF. The CDR3 nucleotides are TGTGCCAGCATGAGGGGGCTCGGAAAAGAGACCCAGTACTTC.

This clonotype was observed a handful of times. This chain uses TRBV9 with TRBJ2-5; D could derive from TRBD1 or TRBD2 (5 bases each). Trimming removed 3 bases from V and 5 bases from J, with 14 bases in between. This CDR3 is built from 14 residues. Germline V gene data show CDR1 as SGDLS and CDR2 as YYNGEE. CDR3 sequence: CASSGPGSWETQYF. The CDR3 DNA reads as TGTGCCAGCAGCGGACCAGGGAGTTGGGAGACCCAGTACTTC.

The CDR3 sequence is CASSALRTRGSNEQFF. The CDR3, as DNA: TGTGCCAGCAGTGCCTTGAGGACTAGGGGGAGCAATGAGCAGTTCTTC. This chain links TRBV2 with TRBJ2-1, with a possible D match to TRBD2 (7 bases). V was clipped by 4 bases and J by 6 bases, with 19 bases between them. Germline CDR1 SNHLY, CDR2 FYNNEI. The CDR3 loop spans 16 amino acids.

A few counts support this clonotype. V is TRBV14 and J is TRBJ2-6, with D unclear. The germline V gene encodes CDR1 SGHDN and CDR2 FVKESK. The V gene lost 3 bases and the J gene lost 8 bases, with 14 bases spanning the gap. This CDR3 has 15 residues. DNA of the CDR3: TGTGCCAGCAGCCATGGGTGGCAGGAAACCAACGTCCTGACTTTC. Protein product: CASSHGWQETNVLTF.

The gene calls are TRBV30 and TRBJ2-4; TRBD1 agrees at 7 bases. With 0 bases clipped from V and 4 bases from J, the junction kept 12 bases outside the gene matches. The CDR3 runs to 17 residues. Germline V gives CDR1 GTSNPN, CDR2 SVGIG (reference sequence). CDR3 bases: TGTGCCTGGAGTGTGGACCGCACGGGACAGTCTAAAAACATTCAGTACTTC. Amino acids: CAWSVDRTGQSKNIQYF.

V gene TRBV18 combines with J gene TRBJ1-4; D not resolved. V dropped 6 bases and J dropped 8 bases, with 13 bases sitting between them. The germline gives CDR1 KGHSH, CDR2 LQKENI. The CDR3 covers 13 residues. The CDR3: CASSTREGEKLFF. CDR3 bases: TGTGCCAGCTCTACTCGGGAAGGCGAAAAACTGTTTTTT. Based on the CDR3 plus reference TRBV18 and TRBJ1-4, the full variable domain is NAGVMQNPRHLVRRRGQEARLRCSPMKGHSHVYWYRQLPEEGLKFMVYLQKENIIDESGMPKERFSAEFPKEGPSILRIQQVVRGDSAAYFCASSTREGEKLFFGSGTQLSVL.

This clonotype was picked up a small number of times. CDR3 residues: CASSPRTGTSTDTQYF. CDR3 DNA sequence: TGTGCCAGCAGTCCGCGGACTGGAACTAGCACAGATACGCAGTATTTT. V gene TRBV6-5 combines with J gene TRBJ2-3; maybe TRBD2 (5 bases). The V end was cut by 5 bases, the J end by 0 bases, with 15 bases between. Germline V gene sequence: CDR1 MNHEY, CDR2 SVGAGI. The CDR3 length is 16 residues.